A single sample gave rise to the 19 T cell receptor beta chains below, sequenced in a study of blood T cell repertoires in COVID-19. Libraries were prepared by immunoSEQ multiplex PCR; TCRdb keeps only in-frame clonotypes and omits some of them. The sample holds fewer than 250,000 clones; roughly 87% are singletons and the top ten take approximately 2.8%. Source material: PBMCs or T cells enriched from blood (not recorded which). These receptors were obtained from a woman aged 25-40 years with acute COVID-19.

V usage is TRBV12-3 or TRBV12-4 and J usage is TRBJ1-2; D is unresolved. V lost 4 bases, J lost 7 bases, and 13 bases lay in between. The CDR3 loop spans 13 amino acids. The CDR3 sequence: CASSSRGYSGYTF. CDR3 bases: TGTGCCAGCAGTTCAAGAGGGTATTCTGGCTACACCTTC.

The chain links TRBV19 to TRBJ1-1; D is possibly TRBD1 (6 bases). Trimming took 0 bases from V and 6 from J, leaving 17 bases between them. This CDR3 is built from 16 residues. Germline loops: CDR1 LNHDA, CDR2 SQIVND (reference sequence). The CDR3 is CASSIDEGHKGAEAFF. The DNA of the CDR3 is TGTGCCAGTAGTATAGATGAGGGACATAAAGGCGCTGAAGCTTTCTTT.

This chain joins TRBV30 and TRBJ1-2; D call uncertain. The V gene lost 3 bases and the J gene lost 7 bases, with 15 bases spanning the gap. This CDR3 contains 13 residues. The germline V gene encodes CDR1 GTSNPN and CDR2 SVGIG (reference sequence). As DNA, the CDR3 is TGTGCCTGGAGCTTCACAGTTGATGGTGGCTACACCTTC. Protein: CAWSFTVDGGYTF.

CDR3 residues: CASSLRTGFNEKLFF. In DNA, the CDR3 is TGTGCCAGCAGCTTACGGACAGGGTTTAATGAAAAACTGTTTTTT. V is TRBV7-6 and J is TRBJ1-4; 8 bases fit TRBD1. From germline, CDR1 is SGHVS and CDR2 FNYEAQ. The trim removed 2 bases at V and 4 bases at J, leaving 3 bases unmatched. This CDR3 comprises 15 residues.

The genes are TRBV6-5 and TRBJ1-3; a possible D gene is TRBD1 (6 bases). Germline assignment: CDR1 MNHEY and CDR2 SVGAGI. This CDR3 comprises 15 residues. V lost 3 bases, J lost 0 bases, and 9 bases lay in between. This CDR3 is CASSYDRSSGNTIYF. The CDR3 DNA is TGTGCCAGCAGTTATGACAGGAGCTCTGGAAACACCATATATTTT.

This chain connects TRBV7-2 to TRBJ1-1; 9 nucleotides agree with TRBD1. J lost 3 bases, V lost 5 bases, and 4 bases had no gene match. Germline V CDR1 and CDR2: SGHTA, FQGNSA. This CDR3 has 14 amino acids. The CDR3 nucleotides are TGTGCCAGCAGCGACAGGGGGGGAGACACTGAAGCTTTCTTT. Translated, it gives CASSDRGGDTEAFF.

A few counts support this clone. CDR3 in amino acids: CANPDRERAYGYTF. The CDR3, as DNA: TGCGCCAACCCTGACAGGGAGAGGGCGTATGGCTACACCTTC. The rearrangement links TRBV10-1 to TRBJ1-2, with 7 bases identical to TRBD1. The CDR3 is 14 residues long. The J segment lost 5 bases and the V segment lost 10 bases, leaving 13 bases of the junction unmatched. Germline-derived CDR1 and CDR2 are WNHNN and SYGVQD (reference sequence).

This clone was observed a single time. The rearrangement joins TRBV15 to TRBJ1-1; TRBD1 matches 8 bases. The V segment lost 0 bases and the J segment 3 bases; nucleotides outside the gene matches: 9. The CDR3 contains 17 residues. Germline V gives CDR1 LNHNV, CDR2 YYDKDF (reference sequence). Here the CDR3 reads CATSRDTTGVRYTEAFF. In nucleotides, the CDR3 is TGTGCCACCAGCAGAGATACGACAGGGGTAAGATACACTGAAGCTTTCTTT.

The J gene is TRBJ1-2, the V gene TRBV5-6; 7 bases agree with TRBD1. Germline values: CDR1 SGHDT, CDR2 YYEEEE. The CDR3 covers 11 residues. Trimming cost V 4 bases and J 10 bases; bases outside gene matches: 4. The CDR3 loop is CASSVTGIYTF. The CDR3 DNA reads TGTGCCAGCAGCGTGACAGGGATCTACACCTTC. Full variable domain (rest looked up from reference TRBV5-6 and TRBJ1-2): DAGVTQSPTHLIKTRGQQVTLRCSPKSGHDTVSWYQQALGQGPQFIFQYYEEEERQRGNFPDRFSGHQFPNYSSELNVNALLLGDSALYLCASSVTGIYTFGSGTRLTVV.

The CDR3 nucleotides are TGTGCCAGCAGCGTAGATGAGGGGGGGTATTCCACAGATACGCAGTATTTT. It is translated as CASSVDEGGYSTDTQYF. J is TRBJ2-3 and V is TRBV9, with a weak D call TRBD2 (7 bases). Per the germline V gene, CDR1 is SGDLS and CDR2 is YYNGEE. This CDR3 has 17 residues. With 0 bases removed from V and 2 bases from J, the gap between germline ends came to 16 bases.

This sequence joins TRBV18 and TRBJ1-2, with TRBD1 as a possible D gene (6 bases). The CDR3 loop spans 14 amino acids. Germline lookup yields CDR1 KGHSH and CDR2 LQKENI. Trimming removed 3 bases from V and 5 bases from J, with 13 bases in between. CDR3 amino acids: CASSPPTGLYGYTF. The CDR3 nucleotides read TGTGCCAGCTCACCCCCGACAGGCCTTTATGGCTACACCTTC.

CDR3 nucleotides: TGCGCCAGCAGCTTGTTCGGACAGGGGGACGTGGGGACTGAAGCTTTCTTT. Protein: CASSLFGQGDVGTEAFF. The chain has TRBV5-1 and TRBJ1-1, with 10 bases aligning to TRBD1. The CDR3 has 17 residues. The germline gives CDR1 SGHRS, CDR2 YFSETQ. V shed 1 base and J 5 bases; nucleotides not matched to a gene: 11.

V is TRBV30 and J is TRBJ2-7, with 8 nucleotides matching TRBD1. V lost 1 base and J lost 4; bases outside the gene matches: 6. Germline V gives CDR1 GTSNPN, CDR2 SVGIG (reference sequence). The CDR3 has 14 residues. The CDR3 sequence: CAWSAGTGQYEQYF. The CDR3 coding sequence is TGTGCCTGGAGTGCCGGGACAGGTCAGTACGAGCAGTACTTC.

The chain joins TRBV28 to TRBJ1-4; TRBD1 matches at 11 bases. This CDR3 comprises 13 residues. V dropped 7 bases and J dropped 7; count of bases not matched to a gene: 2. Germline CDR1 reads MDHEN; CDR2 reads SYDVKM. The CDR3 nucleotides are TGTGCCAGCACCGGGACAGGGGGTGAAAAACTGTTTTTT. Its translation is CASTGTGGEKLFF.

The rearrangement links TRBV2 to TRBJ1-5; possibly TRBD1 for D (6 bases). The CDR3 sequence is 16 residues long. Germline CDR1 reads SNHLY; CDR2 reads FYNNEI. With 5 bases removed from V and 3 bases from J, the gap between germline ends came to 17 bases. The CDR3 loop reads CASSRGYGNLNQPQHF. The CDR3 nucleotides are TGTGCCAGCAGTAGGGGGTATGGGAATCTCAATCAGCCCCAGCATTTT.

This chain connects TRBV12-3 or TRBV12-4 to TRBJ1-1; D ambiguous. Deletions cut 6 bases from V and 5 bases from J, with 13 bases between. The CDR3 runs 13 residues. In nucleotides, the CDR3 is TGTGCCAGCAGAGACTCTGCGAGGACTGAAGCTTTCTTT. It specifies CASRDSARTEAFF.

Only a few counts were recorded for this clone. V gene TRBV5-1 combines with J gene TRBJ1-6; 7 nucleotides align to TRBD1. This CDR3 contains 15 residues. After removal of 4 bases from V and 4 bases from J, the junction contained 5 bases not matched to a gene. Per the germline V gene, CDR1 is SGHRS and CDR2 is YFSETQ. This CDR3 reads CASSEGTAYNSPLHF. The CDR3, as DNA: TGCGCCAGCAGCGAGGGGACAGCGTATAATTCACCCCTCCACTTT.

This chain joins TRBV10-3 and TRBJ2-1, with 7 bases lining up with TRBD2. The germline V gene has CDR1 ENHRY and CDR2 SYGVKD. The CDR3 runs to 15 residues. The V gene end was trimmed by 6 bases and the J gene end by 4 bases; junction bases not matched to a gene: 9. The CDR3 sequence is CAISDQPSGYNEQFF. For the CDR3, the DNA is TGTGCCATCAGCGACCAACCTAGCGGATACAATGAGCAGTTCTTC.

The chain joins TRBV24-1 to TRBJ1-5; no clear D. The CDR3 spans 17 residues. V was trimmed by 2 bases and J by 1 base, leaving 14 bases between them. From germline, CDR1 is KGHDR and CDR2 SFDVKD. This CDR3 is CATSDSSAGQSNQPQHF. The CDR3 DNA sequence: TGTGCCACCAGTGATTCGTCCGCTGGCCAGAGCAATCAGCCCCAGCATTTT.